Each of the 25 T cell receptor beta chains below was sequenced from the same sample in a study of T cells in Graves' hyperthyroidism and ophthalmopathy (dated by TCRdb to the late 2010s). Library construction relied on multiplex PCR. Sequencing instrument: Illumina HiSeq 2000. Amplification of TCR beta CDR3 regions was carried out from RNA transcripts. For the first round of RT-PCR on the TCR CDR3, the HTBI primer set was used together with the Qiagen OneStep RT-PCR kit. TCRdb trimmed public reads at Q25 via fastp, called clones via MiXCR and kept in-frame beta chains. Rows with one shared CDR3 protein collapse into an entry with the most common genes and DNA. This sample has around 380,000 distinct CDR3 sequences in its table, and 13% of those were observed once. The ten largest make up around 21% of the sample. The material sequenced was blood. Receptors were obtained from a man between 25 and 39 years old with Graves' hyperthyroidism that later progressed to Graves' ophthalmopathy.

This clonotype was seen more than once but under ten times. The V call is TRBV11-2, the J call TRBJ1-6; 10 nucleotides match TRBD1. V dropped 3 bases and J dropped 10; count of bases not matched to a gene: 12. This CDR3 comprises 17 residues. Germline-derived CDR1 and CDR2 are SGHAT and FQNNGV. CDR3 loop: CASSFSMGQGLGSPLHF. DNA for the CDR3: TGTGCCAGCAGCTTCTCGATGGGACAGGGGCTTGGGTCACCCCTCCACTTT. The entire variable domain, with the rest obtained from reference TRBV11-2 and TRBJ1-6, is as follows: EAGVAQSPRYKIIEKRQSVAFWCNPISGHATLYWYQQILGQGPKLLIQFQNNGVVDDSQLPKDRFSAERLKGVDSTLKIQPAKLEDSAVYLCASSFSMGQGLGSPLHFGNGTRLTVT.

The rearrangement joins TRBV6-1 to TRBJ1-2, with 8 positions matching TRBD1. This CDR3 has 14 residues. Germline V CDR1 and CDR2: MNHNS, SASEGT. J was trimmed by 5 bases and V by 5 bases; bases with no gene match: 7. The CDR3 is CASSPGTGEYGYTF. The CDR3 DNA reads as TGTGCCAGCAGTCCCGGGACAGGTGAATATGGCTACACCTTC.

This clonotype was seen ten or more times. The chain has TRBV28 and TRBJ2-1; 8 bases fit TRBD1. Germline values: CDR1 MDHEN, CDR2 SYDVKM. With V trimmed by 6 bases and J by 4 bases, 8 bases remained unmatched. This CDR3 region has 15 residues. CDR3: CASSPATGEYNEQFF. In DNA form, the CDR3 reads TGTGCCAGCAGCCCTGCGACAGGGGAGTACAATGAGCAGTTCTTC. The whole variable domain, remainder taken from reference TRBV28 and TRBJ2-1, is DVKVTQSSRYLVKRTGEKVFLECVQDMDHENMFWYRQDPGLGLRLIYFSYDVKMKEKGDIPEGYSVSREKKERFSLILESASTNQTSMYLCASSPATGEYNEQFFGPGTRLTVL.

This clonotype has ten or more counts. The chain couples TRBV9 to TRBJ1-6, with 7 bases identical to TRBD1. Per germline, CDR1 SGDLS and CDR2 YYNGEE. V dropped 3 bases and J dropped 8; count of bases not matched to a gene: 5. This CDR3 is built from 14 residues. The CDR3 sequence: CASSAETGHSPLHF. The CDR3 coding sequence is TGTGCCAGCAGCGCAGAGACAGGGCATTCACCCCTCCACTTT. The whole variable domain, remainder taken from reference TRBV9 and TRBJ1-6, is DSGVTQTPKHLITATGQRVTLRCSPRSGDLSVYWYQQSLDQGLQFLIQYYNGEERAKGNILERFSAQQFPDLHSELNLSSLELGDSALYFCASSAETGHSPLHFGNGTRLTVT.

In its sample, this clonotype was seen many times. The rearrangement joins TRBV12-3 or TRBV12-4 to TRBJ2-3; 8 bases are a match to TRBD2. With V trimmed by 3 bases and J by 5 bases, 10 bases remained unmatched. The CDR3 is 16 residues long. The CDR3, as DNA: TGTGCCAGCAGTTTCTTATTCGGGGGGGGCCGAGATACGCAGTATTTT. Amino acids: CASSFLFGGGRDTQYF.

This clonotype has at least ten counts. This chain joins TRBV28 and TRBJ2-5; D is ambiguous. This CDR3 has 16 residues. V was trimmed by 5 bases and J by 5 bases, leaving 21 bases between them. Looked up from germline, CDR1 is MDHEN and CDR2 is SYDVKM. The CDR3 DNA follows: TGTGCCAGCAGTCCCCCCCGGTGGGGTGCTTTTGAGACCCAGTACTTC. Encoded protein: CASSPPRWGAFETQYF.

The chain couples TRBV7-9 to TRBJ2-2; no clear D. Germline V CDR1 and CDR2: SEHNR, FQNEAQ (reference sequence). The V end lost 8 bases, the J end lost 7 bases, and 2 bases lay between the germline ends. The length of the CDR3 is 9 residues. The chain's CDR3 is CASGGELFF. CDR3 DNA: TGTGCCAGCGGCGGGGAGCTGTTTTTT.

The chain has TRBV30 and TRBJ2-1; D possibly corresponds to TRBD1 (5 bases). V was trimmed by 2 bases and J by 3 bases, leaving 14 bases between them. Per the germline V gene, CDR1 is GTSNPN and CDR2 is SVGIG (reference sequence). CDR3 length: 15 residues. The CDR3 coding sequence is TGTGCCTGGAGTCAAGCAGGGAAGTTCTACAATGAGCAGTTCTTC. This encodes CAWSQAGKFYNEQFF.

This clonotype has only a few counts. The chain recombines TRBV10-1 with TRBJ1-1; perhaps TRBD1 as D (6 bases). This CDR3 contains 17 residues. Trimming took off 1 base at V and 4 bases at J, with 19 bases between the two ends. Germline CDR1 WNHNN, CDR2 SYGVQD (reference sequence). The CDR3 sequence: CASSEYSAGQVPTEAFF. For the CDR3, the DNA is TGCGCCAGCAGTGAGTACTCTGCGGGACAAGTCCCCACTGAAGCTTTCTTT.

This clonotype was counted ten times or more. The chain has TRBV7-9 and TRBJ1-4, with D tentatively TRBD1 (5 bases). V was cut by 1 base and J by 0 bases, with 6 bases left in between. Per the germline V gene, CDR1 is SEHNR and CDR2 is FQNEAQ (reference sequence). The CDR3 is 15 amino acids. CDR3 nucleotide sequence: TGTGCCAGCAGCTTAGTAGGGGCAACTAATGAAAAACTGTTTTTT. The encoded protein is CASSLVGATNEKLFF.

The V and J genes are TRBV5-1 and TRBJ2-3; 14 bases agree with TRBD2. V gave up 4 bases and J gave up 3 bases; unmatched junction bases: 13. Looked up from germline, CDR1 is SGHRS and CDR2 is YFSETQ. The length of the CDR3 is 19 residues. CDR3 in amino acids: CASSRLLQTSGGVTDTQYF. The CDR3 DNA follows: TGCGCCAGCAGCCGACTACTTCAGACTAGCGGGGGGGTTACAGATACGCAGTATTTT.

CDR3 in amino acids: CASSPFKGMNTEAFF. In DNA form, the CDR3 reads TGTGCCAGCAGCCCGTTTAAGGGGATGAACACTGAAGCTTTCTTT. This chain links TRBV7-9 with TRBJ1-1; perhaps TRBD1 as D (5 bases). Germline CDR1 reads SEHNR; CDR2 reads FQNEAQ (reference sequence). The V and J ends lost 5 bases and 0 bases respectively, with 13 bases between them. The length of the CDR3 is 15 residues.

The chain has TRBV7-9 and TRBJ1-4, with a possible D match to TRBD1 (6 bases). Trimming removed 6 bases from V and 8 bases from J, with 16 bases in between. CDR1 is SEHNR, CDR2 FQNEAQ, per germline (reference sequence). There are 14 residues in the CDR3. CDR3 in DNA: TGTGCCAGCAGTATTACAGGGCCGGGGGAAAAACTGTTTTTT. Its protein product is CASSITGPGEKLFF.

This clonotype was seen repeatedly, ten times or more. CDR3 coding DNA: TGTGCCAGCAGCTTAGGAAGAGCCGGTTCCTACGAGCAGTACTTC. Translating gives CASSLGRAGSYEQYF. V and J are TRBV7-9 and TRBJ2-7; no clear D gene. Germline assignment: CDR1 SEHNR and CDR2 FQNEAQ (reference sequence). CDR3 length: 15 amino acids. V was clipped by 1 base and J by 1 base, with 11 bases between them. Combining the CDR3 with reference TRBV7-9 and TRBJ2-7 gives the whole variable domain DTGVSQNPRHKITKRGQNVTFRCDPISEHNRLYWYRQTLGQGPEFLTYFQNEAQLEKSRLLSDRFSAERPKGSFSTLEIQRTEQGDSAMYLCASSLGRAGSYEQYFGPGTRLTVT.

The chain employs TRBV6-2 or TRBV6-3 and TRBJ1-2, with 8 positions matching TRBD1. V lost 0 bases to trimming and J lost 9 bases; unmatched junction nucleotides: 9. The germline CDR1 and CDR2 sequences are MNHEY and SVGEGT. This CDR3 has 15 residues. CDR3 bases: TGTGCCAGCAGTTACTCGTCAGGGGGCCGGTATAGCTACACCTTC. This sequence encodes CASSYSSGGRYSYTF.

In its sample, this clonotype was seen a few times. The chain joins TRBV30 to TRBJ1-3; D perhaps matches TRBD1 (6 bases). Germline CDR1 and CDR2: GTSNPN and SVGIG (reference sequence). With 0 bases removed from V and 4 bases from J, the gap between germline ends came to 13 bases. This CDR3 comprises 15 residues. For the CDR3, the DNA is TGTGCCTGGAGTGTACAAGGGGGTCTGGGAAACACCATATATTTT. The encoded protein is CAWSVQGGLGNTIYF.

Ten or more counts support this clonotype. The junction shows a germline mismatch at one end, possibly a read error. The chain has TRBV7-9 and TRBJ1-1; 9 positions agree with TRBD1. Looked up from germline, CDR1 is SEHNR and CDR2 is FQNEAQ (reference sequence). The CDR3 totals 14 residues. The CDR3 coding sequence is TGCGCCAGCAGCTCGGGACAGGGCAACACTGAAGCTTTCTTT. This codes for CASSSGQGNTEAFF. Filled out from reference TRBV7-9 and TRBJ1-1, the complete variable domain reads DTGVSQNPRHKITKRGQNVTFRCDPISEHNRLYWYRQTLGQGPEFLTYFQNEAQLEKSRLLSDRFSAERPKGSFSTLEIQRTEQGDSAMYLCASSSGQGNTEAFFGQGTRLTVV.

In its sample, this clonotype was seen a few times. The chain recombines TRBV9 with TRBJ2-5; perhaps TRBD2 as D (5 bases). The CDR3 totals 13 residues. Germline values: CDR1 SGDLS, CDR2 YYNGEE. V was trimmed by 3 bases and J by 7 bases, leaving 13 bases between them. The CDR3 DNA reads TGTGCCAGCAGCGCCCGGCCCGAGGGGACCCAGTACTTC. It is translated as CASSARPEGTQYF.

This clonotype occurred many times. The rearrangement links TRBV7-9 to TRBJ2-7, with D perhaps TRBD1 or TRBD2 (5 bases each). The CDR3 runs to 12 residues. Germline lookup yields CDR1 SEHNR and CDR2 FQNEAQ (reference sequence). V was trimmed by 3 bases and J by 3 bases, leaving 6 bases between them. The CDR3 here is CASSLGVYEQYF. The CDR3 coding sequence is TGTGCCAGCAGCTTGGGGGTCTACGAGCAGTACTTC.

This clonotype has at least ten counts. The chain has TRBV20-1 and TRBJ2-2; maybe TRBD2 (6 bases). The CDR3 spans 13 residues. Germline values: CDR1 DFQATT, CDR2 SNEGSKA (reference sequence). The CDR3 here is CSGGTTNTGELFF. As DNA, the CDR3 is TGCAGCGGAGGGACGACGAACACCGGGGAGCTGTTTTTT.

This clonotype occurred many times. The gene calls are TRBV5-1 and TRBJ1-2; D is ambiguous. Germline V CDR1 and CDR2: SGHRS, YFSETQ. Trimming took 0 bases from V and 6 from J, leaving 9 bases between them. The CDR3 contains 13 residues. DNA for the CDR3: TGCGCCAGCAGCTTGGGCCCGGGCAATGGCTACACCTTC. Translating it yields CASSLGPGNGYTF. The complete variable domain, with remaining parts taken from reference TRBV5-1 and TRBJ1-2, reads KAGVTQTPRYLIKTRGQQVTLSCSPISGHRSVSWYQQTPGQGLQFLFEYFSETQRNKGNFPGRFSGRQFSNSRSEMNVSTLELGDSALYLCASSLGPGNGYTFGSGTRLTVV.

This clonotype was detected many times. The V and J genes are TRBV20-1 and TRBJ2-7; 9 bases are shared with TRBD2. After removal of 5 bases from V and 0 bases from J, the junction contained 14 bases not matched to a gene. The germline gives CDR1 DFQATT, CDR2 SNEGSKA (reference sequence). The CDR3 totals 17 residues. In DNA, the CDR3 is TGCAGTGCTGCGGACCTAGCGGGGCGGCTTCCCTCCTACGAGCAGTACTTC. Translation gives CSAADLAGRLPSYEQYF.

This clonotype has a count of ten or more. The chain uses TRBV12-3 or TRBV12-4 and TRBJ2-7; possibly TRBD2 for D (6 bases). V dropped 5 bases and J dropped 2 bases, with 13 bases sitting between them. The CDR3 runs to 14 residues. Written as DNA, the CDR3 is TGTGCCAGCAGTACATCCGGGAGAACCTACGAGCAGTACTTC. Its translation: CASSTSGRTYEQYF.

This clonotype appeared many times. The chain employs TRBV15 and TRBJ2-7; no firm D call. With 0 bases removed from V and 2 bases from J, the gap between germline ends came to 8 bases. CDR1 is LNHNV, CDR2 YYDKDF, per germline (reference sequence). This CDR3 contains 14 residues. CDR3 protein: CATSRDRSAYEQYF. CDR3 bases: TGTGCCACCAGCAGAGACAGGTCCGCCTACGAGCAGTACTTC.

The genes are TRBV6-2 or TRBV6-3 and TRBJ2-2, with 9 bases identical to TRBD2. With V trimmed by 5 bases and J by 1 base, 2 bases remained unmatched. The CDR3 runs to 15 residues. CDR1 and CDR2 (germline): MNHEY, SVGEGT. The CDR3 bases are TGTGCCAGCAGTACTAGCGGGTTGAACACCGGGGAGCTGTTTTTT. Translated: CASSTSGLNTGELFF.